This record looks at one T cell receptor (beta chain) sequence and its context. This sample was included in a study of blood T cell repertoires in COVID-19. Trimming at V came to 5 bases and at J to 10 bases, leaving 17 bases not matched to a gene. This CDR3 spans 17 amino acids. From germline, CDR1 is SGHVS and CDR2 FNYEAQ. Generated by immunoSEQ multiplex PCR, the TCRdb table keeps only in-frame clones and is missing some. The sample consists of about 54,000 clones, just over 90% of them appearing once. Material for sequencing was peripheral blood. J is TRBJ2-1 and V is TRBV7-6; 10 bases align to TRBD2. This TCR was recovered from a woman in her thirties or forties with active COVID-19. CDR3 residues: CASSAGPSGGVFKEQFF. CDR3 coding DNA: TGTGCCAGCAGCGCGGGCCCTAGCGGGGGTGTTTTCAAGGAGCAGTTCTTC.